These T cell receptor beta chains were read from a single sample in a study of Graves' ophthalmopathy and Graves' hyperthyroidism. MiXCR, run by TCRdb on the multiplex PCR reads, gives a single entry per CDR3 protein. The sample consists of under 250,000 distinct CDR3 sequences, roughly 21% of them appearing once. The specimen was peripheral blood. The receptor source for this set is a woman aged 45 to 65 with Graves' ophthalmopathy. Each CDR3 is given with its conserved first and last residue. The D gene is left open where the match is weak. Part of the rows lack a size; the others show once, few, many or a class for expanded clones.

D gene: TRBD1; J gene: TRBJ1-2; clone size: -; V gene: TRBV6-2/TRBV6-3; CDR3 protein: CASSRWGDGTGGNYYGYTF; CDR3 DNA: TGTGCCAGCAGCCGATGGGGCGATGGGACAGGGGGTAATTACTATGGCTACACCTTC
D gene: -; J gene: TRBJ2-5; clone size: once; V gene: TRBV12-3/TRBV12-4; CDR3 protein: CASSFVLRGETQYF; CDR3 DNA: TGTGCCAGCAGTTTCGTATTGCGAGGGGAGACCCAGTACTTC
D gene: -; J gene: TRBJ2-7; clone size: many; V gene: TRBV28; CDR3 protein: CASSAAITYEQYF; CDR3 DNA: TGTGCCAGCAGTGCAGCGATTACCTACGAGCAGTACTTC
D gene: TRBD2; J gene: TRBJ2-5; clone size: many; V gene: TRBV20-1; CDR3 protein: CSATIGLDGAQYF; CDR3 DNA: TGCAGTGCTACCATCGGACTAGATGGGGCCCAGTACTTC
D gene: -; J gene: TRBJ2-5; clone size: many; V gene: TRBV20-1; CDR3 protein: CSAPPQKRETQYF; CDR3 DNA: TGCAGTGCCCCCCCCCAGAAAAGAGAGACCCAGTACTTC
D gene: TRBD2; J gene: TRBJ2-7; clone size: many; V gene: TRBV7-2; CDR3 protein: CASSLRREAREQYF; CDR3 DNA: TGTGCCAGCAGCTTGCGGCGGGAGGCTCGGGAGCAGTACTTC
D gene: TRBD1; J gene: TRBJ2-7; clone size: many; V gene: TRBV5-1; CDR3 protein: CASSLDRGEQYF; CDR3 DNA: TGCGCCAGCAGCTTGGACAGGGGCGAGCAGTACTTC
D gene: -; J gene: TRBJ1-3; clone size: many; V gene: TRBV12-3/TRBV12-4; CDR3 protein: CASAFRESGNTIYF; CDR3 DNA: TGTGCCAGCGCATTCAGGGAGTCTGGAAACACCATATATTTT
D gene: TRBD2; J gene: TRBJ2-2; clone size: -; V gene: TRBV4-1; CDR3 protein: CASSQEVLAGSHTGELFF; CDR3 DNA: TGCGCCAGCAGCCAAGAGGTCCTAGCGGGATCTCACACCGGGGAGCTGTTTTTT
D gene: -; J gene: TRBJ1-2; clone size: many; V gene: TRBV7-2; CDR3 protein: CASSLGPGGYTF; CDR3 DNA: TGTGCCAGCAGCTTAGGGCCGGGTGGCTACACCTTC
D gene: TRBD1; J gene: TRBJ1-2; clone size: -; V gene: TRBV18; CDR3 protein: CASIQGAPSGYTF; CDR3 DNA: TGTGCCAGCATACAGGGGGCGCCGTCAGGCTACACCTTC
D gene: -; J gene: TRBJ1-1; clone size: many; V gene: TRBV11-1; CDR3 protein: CANLLLPPGLNTEAFF; CDR3 DNA: TGTGCCAACCTCCTCCTCCCCCCCGGCCTTAACACTGAAGCTTTCTTT
D gene: TRBD2; J gene: TRBJ2-7; clone size: -; V gene: TRBV12-3/TRBV12-4; CDR3 protein: CASTSGSSYEQYF; CDR3 DNA: TGTGCCAGCACCAGCGGGAGCTCCTACGAGCAGTACTTC
D gene: -; J gene: TRBJ1-1; clone size: many; V gene: TRBV7-3; CDR3 protein: CASSFQGGDTEAFF; CDR3 DNA: TGTGCCAGCAGCTTTCAGGGTGGGGACACTGAAGCTTTCTTT
D gene: -; J gene: TRBJ1-2; clone size: few; V gene: TRBV12-3/TRBV12-4; CDR3 protein: CASSQPDSYGYTF; CDR3 DNA: TGTGCCAGCAGTCAACCAGACAGCTATGGCTACACCTTC
D gene: -; J gene: TRBJ1-2; clone size: many; V gene: TRBV29-1; CDR3 protein: CSVGDQNNYGYTF; CDR3 DNA: TGCAGCGTTGGGGACCAGAATAACTATGGCTACACCTTC
D gene: TRBD1; J gene: TRBJ1-1; clone size: many; V gene: TRBV12-3/TRBV12-4; CDR3 protein: CASKTRGRTNTEAFF; CDR3 DNA: TGTGCCAGCAAGACAAGGGGGCGAACGAACACTGAAGCTTTCTTT
D gene: -; J gene: TRBJ1-2; clone size: few; V gene: TRBV30; CDR3 protein: CAWGPGFGYGYTF; CDR3 DNA: TGTGCCTGGGGTCCAGGTTTCGGTTATGGCTACACCTTC
D gene: -; J gene: TRBJ2-7; clone size: many; V gene: TRBV9; CDR3 protein: CASTVGGDPDEQYF; CDR3 DNA: TGTGCCAGCACCGTAGGTGGGGACCCTGACGAGCAGTACTTC
D gene: TRBD1; J gene: TRBJ2-7; clone size: many; V gene: TRBV11-1; CDR3 protein: CASAKSLRTGGGDEQYF; CDR3 DNA: TGTGCCAGCGCGAAATCCCTACGGACAGGGGGAGGAGACGAGCAGTACTTC
D gene: -; J gene: TRBJ2-3; clone size: many; V gene: TRBV7-2; CDR3 protein: CASSKTDTQYF; CDR3 DNA: TGTGCCAGCAGCAAAACAGATACGCAGTATTTT
D gene: -; J gene: TRBJ1-6; clone size: many; V gene: TRBV28; CDR3 protein: CATTGKGSPLHF; CDR3 DNA: TGTGCCACCACAGGGAAAGGTTCACCCCTCCACTTT
D gene: -; J gene: TRBJ2-6; clone size: few; V gene: TRBV19; CDR3 protein: CASTGPGANVLTF; CDR3 DNA: TGTGCCAGTACAGGGCCTGGGGCCAACGTCCTGACTTTC
D gene: TRBD2; J gene: TRBJ2-7; clone size: many; V gene: TRBV20-1; CDR3 protein: CSARAPSGGLYEQYF; CDR3 DNA: TGCAGTGCTAGAGCACCTAGCGGAGGCCTTTACGAGCAGTACTTC
D gene: -; J gene: TRBJ1-1; clone size: -; V gene: TRBV28; CDR3 protein: CASSTPWDTEAFF; CDR3 DNA: TGTGCCAGCAGCACCCCTTGGGACACTGAAGCTTTCTTT
D gene: TRBD2; J gene: TRBJ2-5; clone size: many; V gene: TRBV7-9; CDR3 protein: CASSSAGGSWETQYF; CDR3 DNA: TGTGCCAGCAGCTCCGCAGGCGGGAGTTGGGAGACCCAGTACTTC
D gene: -; J gene: TRBJ2-5; clone size: many; V gene: TRBV7-2; CDR3 protein: CASSLWGGGQETQYF; CDR3 DNA: TGTGCCAGCAGCTTATGGGGCGGTGGACAAGAGACCCAGTACTTC
D gene: -; J gene: TRBJ1-5; clone size: many; V gene: TRBV12-3/TRBV12-4; CDR3 protein: CASSLARSGDQPQHF; CDR3 DNA: TGTGCCAGCAGTTTAGCGCGTTCAGGGGACCAGCCCCAGCATTTT
D gene: -; J gene: TRBJ1-1; clone size: many; V gene: TRBV20-1; CDR3 protein: CSARSEGGTEAFF; CDR3 DNA: TGCAGTGCTAGAAGTGAAGGGGGCACTGAAGCTTTCTTT
D gene: TRBD2; J gene: TRBJ2-5; clone size: once; V gene: TRBV6-4; CDR3 protein: CASSESSGRVETQYF; CDR3 DNA: TGTGCCAGCAGTGAGTCGAGCGGGAGGGTGGAGACCCAGTACTTC
D gene: -; J gene: TRBJ2-7; clone size: many; V gene: TRBV9; CDR3 protein: CASSRGSSYEQYF; CDR3 DNA: TGTGCCAGCAGTAGGGGCAGCTCCTACGAGCAGTACTTC
D gene: -; J gene: TRBJ1-1; clone size: -; V gene: TRBV6-2/TRBV6-3; CDR3 protein: CASSYLDSTEAFF; CDR3 DNA: TGTGCCAGCAGTTACCTGGACAGCACTGAAGCTTTCTTT
D gene: -; J gene: TRBJ1-1; clone size: many; V gene: TRBV12-3/TRBV12-4; CDR3 protein: CASRAPDGSNTEAFF; CDR3 DNA: TGTGCCAGCAGGGCCCCCGACGGTTCGAACACTGAAGCTTTCTTT
D gene: -; J gene: TRBJ1-1; clone size: -; V gene: TRBV4-1; CDR3 protein: CASSLDKAVSTEAFF; CDR3 DNA: TGCGCCAGCAGCCTGGACAAAGCCGTTTCCACTGAAGCTTTCTTT
D gene: -; J gene: TRBJ2-7; clone size: many; V gene: TRBV19; CDR3 protein: CASSIQPGEVYEQYF; CDR3 DNA: TGTGCCAGTAGTATTCAACCAGGGGAGGTCTACGAGCAGTACTTC
D gene: TRBD2; J gene: TRBJ2-7; clone size: -; V gene: TRBV28; CDR3 protein: CASSTPRATTSGSSYEQYF; CDR3 DNA: TGTGCCAGCAGTACCCCAAGAGCCACGACTAGCGGGAGCTCCTACGAGCAGTACTTC
D gene: -; J gene: TRBJ2-7; clone size: -; V gene: TRBV11-2; CDR3 protein: CASSLGYVRQAYEQYF; CDR3 DNA: TGTGCCAGCAGCTTAGGATATGTGAGACAGGCCTACGAGCAGTACTTC
D gene: -; J gene: TRBJ1-6; clone size: many; V gene: TRBV12-3/TRBV12-4; CDR3 protein: CASSFSGRNSPLHF; CDR3 DNA: TGTGCCAGCAGTTTCAGTGGCCGAAATTCACCCCTCCACTTT
D gene: -; J gene: TRBJ2-7; clone size: many; V gene: TRBV19; CDR3 protein: CASSTRQDGYEQYF; CDR3 DNA: TGTGCCAGTAGTACTCGACAGGACGGGTACGAGCAGTACTTC